This entry concerns a single T cell receptor (beta chain). The target antigen is unknown. The data belong to a study of shared clonotypes between healthy human individuals. Trimming pared 4 bases from V and 2 bases from J, leaving 15 bases between. The CDR3 spans 15 residues. Germline assignment: CDR1 SGHNT and CDR2 YYREEE (reference sequence). Broader study findings: All-four-donor shared clonotypes had higher generation probabilities than non-shared clonotypes did. Though the depth was large, rarefaction showed that sorted-subset sequencing was incomplete.

The test was conducted at deep level. This table comes from immunoSEQ multiplex PCR, and its TCRdb copy is limited to in-frame clones, with some not included. The sample includes some 1,600,000 clones, nearly 99% of them seen just once. Participating donors were healthy, HIV-negative adults free of recent acute infections or vaccinations. The sequenced sample consisted of naive CD4+ T cells sorted from blood. Subset defined: CD45RA+ positively selected. This TCR derives from a man between 25 and 39 years old in good health. The chain couples TRBV5-4 to TRBJ1-2, with D unresolved. CDR3 in amino acids: CASSPQGRGNYGYTF. CDR3 sequence (DNA): TGTGCCAGCAGCCCCCAAGGCAGAGGGAACTATGGCTACACCTTC.